The clone carrying this T cell receptor (beta chain) was counted between two and nine times. Its antigen is not known. The CDR3 is 14 residues long. CDR1 is SGHRS, CDR2 YFSETQ, per germline. Between the trimmed V and J ends, which lost 4 bases and 6 bases, there was a span of 14 bases. 5'-RACE, quantitative and with molecular barcodes, yielded the TCR beta libraries. MiXCR, run by TCRdb on the 5' RACE reads, gives a single entry per CDR3 protein. The sample holds 150,000 to 200,000 distinct CDR3 sequences; 10% to 15% are singletons and the top ten take 9.5% to 12%. The data stem from a study of CD8 T cells in ankylosing spondylitis. Study-level results: In reactive arthritis synovial fluid and blood, some motif variants had been reported before. About eight highly homologous variants made up a TCR beta motif that seemed to typify ankylosing spondylitis blood.

The rearrangement joins TRBV5-1 to TRBJ1-5; TRBD1 might be the D (6 bases). This clonotype was obtained from a female donor with ankylosing spondylitis or in good health (not recorded which). Sequencing used blood, either unsorted or a sorted T cell fraction (not recorded which). Here the CDR3 DNA reads TGCGCCAGCAGCAACGGACAGACCGGTCAGCCCCAGCATTTT. Translating gives CASSNGQTGQPQHF.